Below, 8 T cell receptor beta chains from the same sample are listed, as sequenced in a study of response to subunit inactivated influenza vaccine. TCRdb redid the calling of the RT-PCR reads with MiXCR, one entry per CDR3 protein. The data contain around 760,000 distinct CDR3 sequences, approximately 13% of them seen just once; the ten biggest clones take up around 6.5%. The source material was PBMCs from blood, sampled around two weeks before vaccination. Receptors originate from a man aged 45-65 years who received an inactivated influenza vaccine.

This clonotype was found a few times. The chain couples TRBV15 to TRBJ2-7; D unresolved. Deletions cut 0 bases from V and 3 bases from J, with 6 bases between. The CDR3 runs 13 residues. From germline, CDR1 is LNHNV and CDR2 YYDKDF (reference sequence). The CDR3 nucleotides read TGTGCCACCAGCAGAGATGAAGGCTACGAGCAGTACTTC. Its protein product is CATSRDEGYEQYF.

This clonotype was picked up many times. The rearrangement uses TRBV12-3 or TRBV12-4 and TRBJ1-5; D might be TRBD1 (5 bases). The V gene lost 4 bases and the J gene lost 6 bases, with 16 bases spanning the gap. The CDR3 totals 15 residues. The CDR3 nucleotides are TGTGCCAGCAGTTCCATGGAGGGTGGGGGTCAGCCCCAGCATTTT. As protein: CASSSMEGGGQPQHF.

The rearrangement joins TRBV5-6 to TRBJ2-3; tentatively, D is TRBD1 (7 bases). Trimming removed 4 bases at V and 6 bases at J, with 15 bases between. CDR3 length: 14 amino acids. Looked up from germline, CDR1 is SGHDT and CDR2 is YYEEEE. The CDR3 reads CASSPPTGRDTQYF. Written as DNA, the CDR3 is TGTGCCAGCAGCCCCCCGACAGGGAGGGATACGCAGTATTTT. Looking up the rest from reference TRBV5-6 and TRBJ2-3 gives the full variable domain: DAGVTQSPTHLIKTRGQQVTLRCSPKSGHDTVSWYQQALGQGPQFIFQYYEEEERQRGNFPDRFSGHQFPNYSSELNVNALLLGDSALYLCASSPPTGRDTQYFGPGTRLTVL.

The chain recombines TRBV29-1 with TRBJ1-1; 8 bases line up with TRBD1. The germline V gene encodes CDR1 SQVTM and CDR2 ANQGSEA. CDR3 length: 13 amino acids. Trimming removed 2 bases from V and 5 bases from J; junction bases left unmatched: 4. CDR3 region: CSVETGGRTEAFF. The CDR3 DNA is TGCAGCGTTGAAACAGGGGGAAGGACTGAAGCTTTCTTT.

V gene TRBV28 combines with J gene TRBJ2-1, with D uncertain. Trimming shortened V by 2 bases and J by 8 bases, and 10 bases separated the two germline ends. Germline V CDR1 and CDR2: MDHEN, SYDVKM. This CDR3 spans 13 amino acids. This chain's CDR3 is CASSLRPTYEQFF. CDR3 bases: TGTGCCAGCAGTTTAAGGCCGACCTATGAGCAGTTCTTC.

This sequence joins TRBV5-1 and TRBJ2-7, with a weak D call TRBD2 (7 bases). CDR3 length equals 17 residues. The germline V gene has CDR1 SGHRS and CDR2 YFSETQ. Trimming removed 4 bases from V and 3 bases from J, with 23 bases in between. CDR3: CASSHTLQGGGLYEQYF. For the CDR3, the DNA is TGCGCCAGCAGCCATACGCTACAGGGAGGGGGACTCTACGAGCAGTACTTC. Using reference TRBV5-1 and TRBJ2-7 for the parts outside the CDR3, the full variable domain is KAGVTQTPRYLIKTRGQQVTLSCSPISGHRSVSWYQQTPGQGLQFLFEYFSETQRNKGNFPGRFSGRQFSNSRSEMNVSTLELGDSALYLCASSHTLQGGGLYEQYFGPGTRLTVT.

This clonotype has a handful of counts. J is TRBJ2-5 and V is TRBV11-2; D is ambiguous. This CDR3 has 12 residues. CDR1 is SGHAT, CDR2 FQNNGV, per germline. V was shortened by 7 bases and J by 1 base, with 7 bases between the two germline ends. The CDR3 reads CASTQPQETQYF. The CDR3 region has the DNA TGTGCCAGCACACAGCCCCAAGAGACCCAGTACTTC.

The gene calls are TRBV7-3 and TRBJ2-7; D assignment may be TRBD1 or TRBD2 (6 bases each). Germline assignment: CDR1 SGHTA and CDR2 FQGTGA. The CDR3 has 13 amino acids. Trimming took 1 base from V and 6 from J, leaving 10 bases between them. CDR3 nucleotides: TGTGCCAGCAGCTTAAAGGGGGGATCCGAGCAGTACTTC. This sequence encodes CASSLKGGSEQYF.